The 13 T cell receptor beta chains below were found in one sample sequenced in a study of tumor-infiltrating lymphocytes in primary liver carcinoma. Both blood RNA, taken from unsorted whole blood, and germline DNA were extracted. A primer matching the constant region was used to make TCR beta cDNA from approximately 500 ng of total RNA. For TCR beta, libraries were produced by three nested multiplex PCR rounds using slightly modified ARM-PCR. PCR rounds one and two used TRBV1-TRBV30 forward primers with a C-beta reverse primer for around 10 cycles each. A single record per CDR3 protein comes from TCRdb applying MiXCR to the multiplex PCR reads. The repertoire holds about 330,000 distinct CDR3 sequences, with about two thirds as singletons. The sequenced material came from peripheral blood. Receptors were obtained from a man aged 35-49 years with primary liver carcinoma and hepatitis B virus infection.

The chain uses TRBV10-3 and TRBJ2-3; possible D gene TRBD1, 5 bases. CDR1 and CDR2 (germline): ENHRY, SYGVKD. The CDR3 has 15 residues. V gave up 9 bases and J gave up 0 bases, with 16 bases separating them. CDR3 coding DNA: TGTGCCATAAGACCCTGGGGCGGAAGCACAGATACGCAGTATTTT. It yields the protein CAIRPWGGSTDTQYF.

This clonotype was seen a handful of times. J is TRBJ2-6 and V is TRBV6-5, with D possibly TRBD2 on 6 matching bases. The V and J ends lost 0 bases and 1 base respectively, with 13 bases between them. This CDR3 has 18 amino acids. Per the germline V gene, CDR1 is MNHEY and CDR2 is SVGAGI. The CDR3 DNA reads TGTGCCAGCAGTTACTCGTTACCGGGAGCGTCTGGGGCCAACGTCCTGACTTTC. Its translation is CASSYSLPGASGANVLTF.

With respect to this clonotype: Sequence at one end of the junction differs from germline and may be a read error. The chain employs TRBV5-5 and TRBJ2-3; D is tentatively TRBD1 or TRBD2 (5 bases each). This CDR3 comprises 14 residues. CDR1 SGHKS and CDR2 YYEKEE come from the germline V gene (reference sequence). The CDR3, as DNA: TGTGCTAGCAGCCTCCCGGGACCTGTAGCTATGCAGTATTTT. Amino acid sequence: CASSLPGPVAMQYF.

In the case of this clonotype: Since a much larger clone is just one base distant, this may be a read error. The chain employs TRBV6-5 and TRBJ2-1; D call uncertain. The germline CDR1 and CDR2 sequences are MNHEY and SVGAGI. This CDR3 region has 14 residues. In DNA, the CDR3 is TGTGCCGGCAGTCCATCGAATCCGCTCAATGAGCAGTTCTTC. As protein: CAGSPSNPLNEQFF.

This chain joins TRBV29-1 and TRBJ2-3; D not resolved. Looked up from germline, CDR1 is SQVTM and CDR2 is ANQGSEA. This CDR3 region has 13 residues. The V and J ends lost 7 bases and 2 bases respectively, with 13 bases between them. The CDR3 sequence: CSGHSTYTDTQYF. CDR3 nucleotides: TGCAGCGGCCATAGCACTTACACAGATACGCAGTATTTT.

Remarks on this clonotype: A read error may explain this, as a much larger clone is one base away. The V call is TRBV6-6, the J call TRBJ1-5; no clear D gene. The germline V gene has CDR1 MNHNY and CDR2 SVGAGI (reference sequence). This CDR3 is 14 amino acids long. DNA of the CDR3: TGTGCCAGCAGTCCTAGAGTGGGCAATCGGCCCCAGCATTTT. This encodes CASSPRVGNRPQHF.

A remark on this clonotype: A much bigger clone sits one base away, suggesting this may be a read error. The chain employs TRBV6-2 or TRBV6-3 and TRBJ2-7; D call uncertain. V lost 6 bases and J lost 3, with 12 bases in between. The germline CDR1 and CDR2 sequences are MNHEY and SVGEGT. The CDR3 consists of 13 residues. CDR3 in DNA: TGTGCCAGCAGCGTAACAGTTATCTACGAGCAGTACTTC. It yields the protein CASSVTVIYEQYF.

The gene calls are TRBV5-6 and TRBJ2-7; D gene uncertain. The germline V and J ends were trimmed by 2 bases and 5 bases, with 8 bases remaining between them. The CDR3 covers 12 residues. Germline V gene sequence: CDR1 SGHDT, CDR2 YYEEEE. The CDR3 DNA is TGTGCCAGCAGCTTCTCTCTGGACGAGCAGTACTTC. Translating it yields CASSFSLDEQYF. Filled out from reference TRBV5-6 and TRBJ2-7, the complete variable domain reads DAGVTQSPTHLIKTRGQQVTLRCSPKSGHDTVSWYQQALGQGPQFIFQYYEEEERQRGNFPDRFSGHQFPNYSSELNVNALLLGDSALYLCASSFSLDEQYFGPGTRLTVT.

The V gene is TRBV6-1, the J gene TRBJ1-1; D gene ambiguous. Germline CDR1 reads MNHNS; CDR2 reads SASEGT. Trimming took off 7 bases at V and 6 bases at J, with 21 bases between the two ends. The CDR3 spans 15 residues. The CDR3 reads CASTFSITPRAEAFF. CDR3 nucleotides: TGTGCCAGCACCTTTTCTATAACCCCCCGGGCTGAAGCTTTCTTT.

The rearrangement links TRBV5-1 to TRBJ2-3; D not resolved. The CDR3 covers 13 residues. Germline V gives CDR1 SGHRS, CDR2 YFSETQ. The V gene lost 0 bases and the J gene lost 3 bases, with 5 bases spanning the gap. This CDR3 is CASSLAATDTQYF. The CDR3 region has the DNA TGCGCCAGCAGCTTGGCAGCTACAGATACGCAGTATTTT.

Regarding this clonotype: The junction departs from germline at one end; a sequencing error may be responsible. V usage is TRBV12-3 or TRBV12-4 and J usage is TRBJ1-1; no clear D gene. The CDR3 sequence is 12 residues long. CDR3 sequence (DNA): TGTGCCGGCAGCCCAGAATCGGCTGAAGCTTTCTTT. Translating it yields CAGSPESAEAFF.

This clonotype was detected a few times. The CDR3 protein is CASSDPGVYEQYF. In DNA, the CDR3 is TGTGCCAGCAGTGACCCTGGGGTCTACGAGCAGTACTTC. This rearrangement joins TRBV6-1 to TRBJ2-7; no clear D. The CDR3 is made up of 13 amino acids. The V end was cut by 3 bases, the J end by 3 bases, with 9 bases between. Germline V lookup: CDR1 MNHNS, CDR2 SASEGT.

On this clonotype: With a much larger clone just one base away, this may be a read error. Because the CDR3 is missing its conserved closing phenylalanine or tryptophan, this is likely a read error. CDR3: CAILPRLGRETQYY. The CDR3 nucleotides are TGTGCCATCCTACCCCGTTTGGGCAGAGAGACCCAGTACTAC. V is TRBV6-1 and J is TRBJ2-5; D not resolved. The germline V gene encodes CDR1 MNHNS and CDR2 SASEGT. V lost 10 bases to trimming and J lost 4 bases, with 19 bases between them. The CDR3 sequence is 14 residues long.